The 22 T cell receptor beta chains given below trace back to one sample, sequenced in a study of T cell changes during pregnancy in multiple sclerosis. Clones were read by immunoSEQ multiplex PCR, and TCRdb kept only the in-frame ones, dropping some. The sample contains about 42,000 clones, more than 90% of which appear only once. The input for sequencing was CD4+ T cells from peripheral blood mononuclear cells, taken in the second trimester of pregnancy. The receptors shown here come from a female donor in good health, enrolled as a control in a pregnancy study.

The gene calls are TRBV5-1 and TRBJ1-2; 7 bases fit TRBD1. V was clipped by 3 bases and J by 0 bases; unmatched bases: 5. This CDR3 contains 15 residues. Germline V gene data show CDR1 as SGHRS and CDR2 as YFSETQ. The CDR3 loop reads CASSSGQSANYGYTF. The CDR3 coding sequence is TGCGCCAGCAGCTCGGGACAGTCTGCTAACTATGGCTACACCTTC.

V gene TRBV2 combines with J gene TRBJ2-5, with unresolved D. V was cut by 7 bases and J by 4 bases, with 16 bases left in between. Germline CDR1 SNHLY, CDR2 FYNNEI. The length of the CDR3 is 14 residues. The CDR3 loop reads CASTKAGVRETQYF. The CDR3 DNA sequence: TGTGCCAGCACAAAGGCAGGTGTACGAGAGACCCAGTACTTC.

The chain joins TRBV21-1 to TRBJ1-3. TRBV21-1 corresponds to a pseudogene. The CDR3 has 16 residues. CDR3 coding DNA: TGTGCCAGCAGCAAAGGGAGGGACCAGGGAGCCGGCACCATATATTTT. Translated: CASSKGRDQGAGTIYF.

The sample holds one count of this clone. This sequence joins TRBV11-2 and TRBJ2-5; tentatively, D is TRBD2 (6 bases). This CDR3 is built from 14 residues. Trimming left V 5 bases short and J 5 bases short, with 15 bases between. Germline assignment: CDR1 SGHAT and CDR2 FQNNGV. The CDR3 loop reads CASSLARGPETQYF. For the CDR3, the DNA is TGTGCCAGCAGCCTAGCGCGGGGACCGGAGACCCAGTACTTC. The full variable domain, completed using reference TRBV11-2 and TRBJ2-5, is EAGVAQSPRYKIIEKRQSVAFWCNPISGHATLYWYQQILGQGPKLLIQFQNNGVVDDSQLPKDRFSAERLKGVDSTLKIQPAKLEDSAVYLCASSLARGPETQYFGPGTRLLVL.

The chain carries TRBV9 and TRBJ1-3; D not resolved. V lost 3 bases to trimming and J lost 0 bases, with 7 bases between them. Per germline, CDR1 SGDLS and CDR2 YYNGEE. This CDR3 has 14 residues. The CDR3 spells CASSGRFSGNTIYF. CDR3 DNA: TGTGCCAGCAGCGGCAGATTCTCTGGAAACACCATATATTTT.

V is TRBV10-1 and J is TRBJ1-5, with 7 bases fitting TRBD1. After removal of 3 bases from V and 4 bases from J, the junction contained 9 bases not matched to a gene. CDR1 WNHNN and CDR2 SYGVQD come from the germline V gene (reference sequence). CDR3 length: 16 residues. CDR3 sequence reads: CASSEPRCRGNQPQHF. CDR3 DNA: TGCGCCAGCAGTGAACCCCGGTGCAGGGGGAATCAGCCCCAGCATTTT.

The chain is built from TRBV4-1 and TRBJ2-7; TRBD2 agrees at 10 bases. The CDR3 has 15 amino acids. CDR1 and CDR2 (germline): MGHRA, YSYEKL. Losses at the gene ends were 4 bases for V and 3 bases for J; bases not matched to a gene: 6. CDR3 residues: CASSLLAGASYEQYF. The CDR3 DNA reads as TGCGCCAGCAGCCTGCTAGCGGGGGCGAGCTACGAGCAGTACTTC.

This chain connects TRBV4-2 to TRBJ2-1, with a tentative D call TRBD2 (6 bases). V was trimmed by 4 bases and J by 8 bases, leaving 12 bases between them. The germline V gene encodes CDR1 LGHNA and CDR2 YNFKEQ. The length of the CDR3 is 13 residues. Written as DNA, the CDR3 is TGTGCCAGCAGCCCCAACGGGGGTCATGAGCAGTTCTTC. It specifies CASSPNGGHEQFF.

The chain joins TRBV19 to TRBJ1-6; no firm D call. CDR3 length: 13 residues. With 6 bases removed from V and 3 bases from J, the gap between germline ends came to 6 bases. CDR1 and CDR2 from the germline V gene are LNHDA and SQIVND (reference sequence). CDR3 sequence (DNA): TGTGCCAGTAGAACGGGCTATAATTCACCCCTCCACTTT. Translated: CASRTGYNSPLHF. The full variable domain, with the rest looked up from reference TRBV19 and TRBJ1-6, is DGGITQSPKYLFRKEGQNVTLSCEQNLNHDAMYWYRQDPGQGLRLIYYSQIVNDFQKGDIAEGYSVSREKKESFPLTVTSAQKNPTAFYLCASRTGYNSPLHFGNGTRLTVT.

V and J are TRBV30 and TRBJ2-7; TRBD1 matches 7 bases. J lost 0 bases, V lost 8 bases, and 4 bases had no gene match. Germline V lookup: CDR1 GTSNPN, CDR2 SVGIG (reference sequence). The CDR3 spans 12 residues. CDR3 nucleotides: TGTGCCGGGACAGATACCTCCTACGAGCAGTACTTC. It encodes CAGTDTSYEQYF.

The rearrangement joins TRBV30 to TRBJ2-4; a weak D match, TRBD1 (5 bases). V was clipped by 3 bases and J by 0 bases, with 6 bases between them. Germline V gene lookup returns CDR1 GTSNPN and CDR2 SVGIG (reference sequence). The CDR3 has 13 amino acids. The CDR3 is CAWRGLAKNIQYF. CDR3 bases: TGTGCCTGGAGGGGGCTAGCCAAAAACATTCAGTACTTC.

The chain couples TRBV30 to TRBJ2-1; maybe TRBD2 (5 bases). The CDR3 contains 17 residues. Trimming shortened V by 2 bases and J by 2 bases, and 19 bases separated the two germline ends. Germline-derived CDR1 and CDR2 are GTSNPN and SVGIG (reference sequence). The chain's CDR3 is CAWSLRAAARPYNEQFF. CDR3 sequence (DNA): TGTGCCTGGAGTCTAAGGGCAGCGGCCAGGCCCTACAATGAGCAGTTCTTC.

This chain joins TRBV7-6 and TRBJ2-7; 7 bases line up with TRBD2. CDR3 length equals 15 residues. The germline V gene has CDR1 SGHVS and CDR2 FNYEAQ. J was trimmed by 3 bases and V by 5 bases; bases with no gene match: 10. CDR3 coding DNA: TGTGCCAGCAGCCCGAATCCAACTAGCGACTACGAGCAGTACTTC. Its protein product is CASSPNPTSDYEQYF.

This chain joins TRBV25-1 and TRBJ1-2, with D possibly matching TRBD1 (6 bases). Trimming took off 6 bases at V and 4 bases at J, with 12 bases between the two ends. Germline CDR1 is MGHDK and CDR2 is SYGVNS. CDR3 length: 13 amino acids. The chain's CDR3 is CASRKDSRYGYTF. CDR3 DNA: TGTGCCAGCAGGAAGGACAGCCGCTATGGCTACACCTTC.

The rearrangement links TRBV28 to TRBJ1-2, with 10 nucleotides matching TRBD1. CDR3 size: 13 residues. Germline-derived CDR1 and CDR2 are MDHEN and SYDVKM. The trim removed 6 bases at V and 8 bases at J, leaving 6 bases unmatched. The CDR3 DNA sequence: TGTGCCAGCAGGCGGGACAGGGGAAACGGCTACACCTTC. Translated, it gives CASRRDRGNGYTF.

Here the CDR3 DNA reads TGTGCCAGCAGCTGGACTAGCGGGGGAGGGAATGAGCAGTTCTTC. Its translation: CASSWTSGGGNEQFF. This sequence joins TRBV7-3 and TRBJ2-1, with 13 nucleotides matching TRBD2. This CDR3 spans 15 amino acids. V gave up 4 bases and J gave up 7 bases; unmatched junction bases: 4. Germline loops: CDR1 SGHTA, CDR2 FQGTGA.

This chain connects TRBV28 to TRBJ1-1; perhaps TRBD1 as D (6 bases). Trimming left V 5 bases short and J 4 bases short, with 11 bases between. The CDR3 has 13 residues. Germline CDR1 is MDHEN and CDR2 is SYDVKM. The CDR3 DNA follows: TGTGCCAGCAGTACCAGGGGTACCACTGAAGCTTTCTTT. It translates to CASSTRGTTEAFF.

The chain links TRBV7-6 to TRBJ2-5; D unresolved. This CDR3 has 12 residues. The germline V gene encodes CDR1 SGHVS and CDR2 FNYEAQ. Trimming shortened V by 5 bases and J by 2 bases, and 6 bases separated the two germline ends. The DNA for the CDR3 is TGTGCCAGCAGCGTAGTACAAGAGACCCAGTACTTC. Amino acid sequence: CASSVVQETQYF.

The CDR3 sequence is CASSIEAGRSYNEQFF. DNA for the CDR3: TGTGCCAGCAGCATCGAGGCGGGGAGATCCTACAATGAGCAGTTCTTC. The chain carries TRBV5-6 and TRBJ2-1; D possibly corresponds to TRBD2 (6 bases). Germline V gene lookup returns CDR1 SGHDT and CDR2 YYEEEE. There are 16 residues in the CDR3. The V end lost 4 bases, the J end lost 1 base, and 15 bases lay between the germline ends.

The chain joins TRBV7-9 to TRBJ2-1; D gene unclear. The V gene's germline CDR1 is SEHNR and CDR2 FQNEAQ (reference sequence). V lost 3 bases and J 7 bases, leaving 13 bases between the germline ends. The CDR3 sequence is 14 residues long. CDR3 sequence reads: CASSFQPPRNEQFF. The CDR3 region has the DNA TGTGCCAGCAGCTTCCAACCGCCCAGGAATGAGCAGTTCTTC.

The CDR3 sequence: CASRDRGRGRNEKLFF. CDR3 in DNA: TGTGCCAGTAGGGACAGGGGAAGGGGCAGAAATGAAAAACTGTTTTTT. The gene calls are TRBV19 and TRBJ1-4; the match to TRBD1 covers 9 bases. The trim removed 6 bases at V and 5 bases at J, leaving 10 bases unmatched. Germline-derived CDR1 and CDR2 are LNHDA and SQIVND (reference sequence). The CDR3 spans 16 residues.

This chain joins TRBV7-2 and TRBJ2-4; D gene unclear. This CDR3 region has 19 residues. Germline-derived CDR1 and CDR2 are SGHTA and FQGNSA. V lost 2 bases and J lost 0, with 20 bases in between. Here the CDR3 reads CASSLLLGTLALAKNIQYF. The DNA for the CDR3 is TGTGCCAGCAGCTTACTGCTTGGTACTTTAGCTCTAGCCAAAAACATTCAGTACTTC.